What follows are 5 T cell receptor beta chains derived from one specimen sequenced in a study of blood T cells in healthy people across ages (dated by TCRdb to 2015 to 2017). The library was obtained by 5' RACE. The reads were generated on an Illumina HiSeq 2500. A second PCR of roughly 6 to 11 cycles was run with a J-beta primer mix and a sample-barcoded 5' primer. TCRdb itself trimmed the public reads at Q25 with fastp, ran MiXCR and retained productive beta chains. One record per CDR3 amino acid sequence lists the most common genes and DNA. The sample table records some 640,000 distinct CDR3 sequences; roughly 49% of these occur just once. The biggest ten clones account for 30% to 40% of the sample. Input material: blood. Source of these receptors: an older woman in good health.

This clonotype came up a few times. The chain uses TRBV25-1 and TRBJ2-7; D is uncertain. The V end lost 4 bases, the J end lost 2 bases, and 9 bases lay between the germline ends. Germline CDR1 reads MGHDK; CDR2 reads SYGVNS. The CDR3 has 13 residues. CDR3: CASSGVRTYEQYF. As DNA, the CDR3 is TGTGCCAGCAGTGGGGTGAGGACCTACGAGCAGTACTTC.

In this sample, this clonotype turned up a few times. The V and J genes are TRBV6-5 and TRBJ2-1; no clear D. Per the germline V gene, CDR1 is MNHEY and CDR2 is SVGAGI. The CDR3 runs 14 residues. V dropped 6 bases and J dropped 8 bases, with 17 bases sitting between them. The CDR3: CASSLEFRAHEQFF. In DNA, the CDR3 is TGTGCCAGCAGCCTGGAATTCCGGGCCCATGAGCAGTTCTTC.

This sequence joins TRBV4-3 and TRBJ1-6; D is undetermined. The CDR3 consists of 15 residues. V gave up 0 bases and J gave up 7 bases, with 10 bases separating them. CDR1 and CDR2 (germline): LGHNA, YSLEER. DNA of the CDR3: TGCGCCAGCAGCCAAGAGACTAGTTTGAATTCACCCCTCCACTTT. This gives the protein CASSQETSLNSPLHF.

This clonotype was seen just once. V is TRBV18 and J is TRBJ1-5; the D is unclear. V shed 1 base and J shed 2 bases, with 15 bases lying between them. Looked up from germline, CDR1 is KGHSH and CDR2 is LQKENI. CDR3 length: 17 residues. CDR3 sequence: CASSPLPAASGNQPQHF. The DNA of the CDR3 is TGTGCCAGCTCACCACTACCTGCAGCGTCTGGCAATCAGCCCCAGCATTTT.

V and J are TRBV15 and TRBJ1-2, with D hard to call. This CDR3 is 15 amino acids long. With 0 bases removed from V and 6 bases from J, the gap between germline ends came to 14 bases. The V gene's germline CDR1 is LNHNV and CDR2 YYDKDF (reference sequence). CDR3 region: CATSRDPRAANGYTF. DNA of the CDR3: TGTGCCACCAGCAGAGATCCTAGGGCAGCTAATGGCTACACCTTC.